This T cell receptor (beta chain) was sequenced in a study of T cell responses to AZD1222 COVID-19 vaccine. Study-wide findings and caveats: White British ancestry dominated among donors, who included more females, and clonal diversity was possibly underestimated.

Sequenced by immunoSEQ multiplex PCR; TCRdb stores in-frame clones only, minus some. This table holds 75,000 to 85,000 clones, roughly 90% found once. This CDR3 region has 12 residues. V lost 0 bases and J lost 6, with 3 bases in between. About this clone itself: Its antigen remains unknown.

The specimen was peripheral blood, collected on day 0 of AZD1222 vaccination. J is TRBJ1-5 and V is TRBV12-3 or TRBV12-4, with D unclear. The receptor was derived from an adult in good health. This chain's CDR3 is CASSLARQPQHF. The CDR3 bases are TGTGCCAGCAGTTTAGCGCGTCAGCCCCAGCATTTT.